The rows below give T cell receptor beta chains drawn from one sample of a study of blood T cell repertoires in COVID-19. Only in-frame clones appear in the TCRdb table, and some are missing; sequencing was by immunoSEQ multiplex PCR. The data contain about 470,000 clones, roughly 90% of them singletons. Material: PBMCs or T cells enriched from blood (not recorded which). The receptors were gathered from a woman under 30 who had recovered from COVID-19. The CDR3 runs from the conserved cysteine through the conserved F or W. The D gene is left open where the match is weak. The size of a clone is reported for some rows only, either as once, few or many, or as a class for expanded clones.

d_gene	abundance	v_gene	j_gene	CDR3nt	CDR3aa
TRBD2	few	TRBV3-1/TRBV3-2	TRBJ2-5	TGTGCCAGCAGTCACCGTAGCGGGGGGTCAGAGACCCAGTACTTC	CASSHRSGGSETQYF
NA	NA	TRBV12-5	TRBJ2-4	TGTGCTAGTGGTTTGTTCCGGGTCGAGAGCATTCAGTACTTC	CASGLFRVESIQYF
NA	NA	TRBV11-2	TRBJ1-1	TGTGCCAGCAGCTCCAGTCCCAGGGGAGTACGCACTGAAGCTTTCTTT	CASSSSPRGVRTEAFF
NA	NA	TRBV9	TRBJ2-3	TGTGCCAGCAGCGTAAGCTCACAGAGTACAGATACGCAGTATTTT	CASSVSSQSTDTQYF
TRBD2	NA	TRBV6-6	TRBJ2-7	TGTGCCAGTAAGCGGGGGGCAGGGATCGAGCAGTACTTC	CASKRGAGIEQYF
TRBD1	NA	TRBV28	TRBJ1-2	TGTGCCAGCAGTTTATTGGGACAGGGGAGTCATGGCTACACCTTC	CASSLLGQGSHGYTF
NA	NA	TRBV7-6	TRBJ1-2	TGTGCCAGCAGCTTTGGGGGCTCGAACGGCTACACCTTC	CASSFGGSNGYTF
TRBD1	NA	TRBV4-2	TRBJ1-1	TGTGCCAGCAGCCTAAACCGGCCTTCCTTGACAGGGCTAAACACTGAAGCTTTCTTT	CASSLNRPSLTGLNTEAFF
TRBD2	once	TRBV2	TRBJ2-1	TGTGCCAGCAGTACCACCCCCGGGAGGAACCCCTACTACAATGAGCAGTTCTTC	CASSTTPGRNPYYNEQFF
TRBD2	NA	TRBV2	TRBJ2-2	TGTGCCAGCAGACTAGCGGGGGGATTCACCGGGGAGCTGTTTTTT	CASRLAGGFTGELFF
NA	once	TRBV20-1	TRBJ2-2	TGCAGTGCTAGTATAAATCCCGGGGAGCTGTTTTTT	CSASINPGELFF